These 25 T cell receptor beta chains share one sample of origin, sequenced in a study of shared clonotypes between healthy human individuals. The method was immunoSEQ multiplex PCR; TCRdb's version includes in-frame clones alone and lacks a portion of them. The profile shows a few million clones, approximately 90% of them singletons. The sequenced sample consisted of naive CD4+ T cells sorted from blood. Described subset: CD45RA+ positively selected. The receptors were gathered from a man younger than 35 in good health.

V usage is TRBV15 and J usage is TRBJ2-1; TRBD1 might be the D (7 bases). The length of the CDR3 is 16 residues. Trimming left V 5 bases short and J 2 bases short, with 16 bases between. Germline CDR1 is LNHNV and CDR2 is YYDKDF (reference sequence). This CDR3 is CATSDPQGRTYNEQFF. The CDR3 DNA reads as TGTGCCACCAGCGACCCACAGGGGAGGACCTACAATGAGCAGTTCTTC.

Notes on this clone: Its ends do not fully match the called genes, so a read error is possible. The rearrangement joins TRBV10-3 to TRBJ1-2; D is uncertain. Germline-derived CDR1 and CDR2 are ENHRY and SYGVKD. This CDR3 region has 11 residues. The CDR3 DNA reads TGTGCCATCAGTGACGGATCAACCCCCAACTTC. This codes for CAISDGSTPNF.

This clone was recorded once. The chain has TRBV2 and TRBJ1-1, with TRBD1 matching over 9 bases. From germline, CDR1 is SNHLY and CDR2 FYNNEI. This CDR3 comprises 16 residues. Trimming removed 0 bases from V and 1 base from J; junction bases left unmatched: 3. CDR3 amino acids: CASSEAGQGRNTEAFF. CDR3 sequence (DNA): TGTGCCAGCAGTGAAGCCGGACAGGGGCGGAACACTGAAGCTTTCTTT.

The chain links TRBV5-1 to TRBJ1-5; maybe TRBD1 (6 bases). The CDR3 is 15 residues long. Germline lookup yields CDR1 SGHRS and CDR2 YFSETQ. Trimming cost V 4 bases and J 6 bases, with 17 bases left between them. The CDR3 protein is CASSITGSPGQPQHF. The CDR3 nucleotides read TGCGCCAGCAGCATAACAGGGAGTCCAGGTCAGCCCCAGCATTTT.

The chain joins TRBV6-6 to TRBJ2-7; TRBD2 matches 8 bases. There are 15 residues in the CDR3. Germline CDR1 reads MNHNY; CDR2 reads SVGAGI (reference sequence). With V trimmed by 6 bases and J by 4 bases, 11 bases remained unmatched. For the CDR3, the DNA is TGTGCCAGCAGCTACGCGGGAGGAGAGACGTACGAGCAGTACTTC. This gives the protein CASSYAGGETYEQYF.

This chain uses TRBV30 with TRBJ1-5; 7 nucleotides match TRBD1. Germline-derived CDR1 and CDR2 are GTSNPN and SVGIG (reference sequence). This CDR3 comprises 14 residues. The trim removed 3 bases at V and 4 bases at J, leaving 6 bases unmatched. In DNA, the CDR3 is TGTGCCTGGAGGGCACAGGGGACAAATCAGCCCCAGCATTTT. It is translated as CAWRAQGTNQPQHF.

The rearrangement links TRBV30 to TRBJ1-1; D is unresolved. The CDR3 totals 13 residues. Between the trimmed V and J ends, which lost 1 base and 5 bases, there was a span of 11 bases. Germline V gene data show CDR1 as GTSNPN and CDR2 as SVGIG (reference sequence). CDR3 amino acids: CAWSAGLGTEAFF. The CDR3 region has the DNA TGTGCCTGGAGTGCAGGATTGGGTACTGAAGCTTTCTTT. The whole variable domain, filled in from reference TRBV30 and TRBJ1-1, reads SQTIHQWPATLVQPVGSPLSLECTVEGTSNPNLYWYRQAAGRGLQLLFYSVGIGQISSEVPQNLSASRPQDRQFILSSKKLLLSDSGFYLCAWSAGLGTEAFFGQGTRLTVV.

This chain links TRBV19 with TRBJ2-2; 11 bases fit TRBD2. CDR3 length: 17 amino acids. Trimming removed 6 bases from V and 0 bases from J; junction bases left unmatched: 6. Germline CDR1 reads LNHDA; CDR2 reads SQIVND (reference sequence). CDR3 sequence reads: CASRLPGLAANTGELFF. The CDR3 bases are TGTGCCAGTAGACTACCGGGACTAGCGGCGAACACCGGGGAGCTGTTTTTT.

The chain is built from TRBV7-9 and TRBJ1-4; 8 bases fit TRBD1. The CDR3 has 16 residues. Germline V gene lookup returns CDR1 SEHNR and CDR2 FQNEAQ (reference sequence). The trim removed 7 bases at V and 7 bases at J, leaving 14 bases unmatched. The CDR3 coding sequence is TGTGCCAGCAAGTTATCAGATCAGGGGGCGGTTGAAAAACTGTTTTTT. Translation: CASKLSDQGAVEKLFF.

The rearrangement links TRBV28 to TRBJ2-7; possibly TRBD1 or TRBD2 for D (5 bases each). V lost 8 bases and J lost 6, with 20 bases in between. This CDR3 comprises 14 residues. Germline V gives CDR1 MDHEN, CDR2 SYDVKM. The CDR3 reads CASRLAAGTPEQYF. CDR3 DNA: TGTGCCAGCCGCTTGGCCGCTGGGACCCCCGAGCAGTACTTC.

This sequence joins TRBV12-2 and TRBJ2-7; TRBD2, as called in the table, went unchecked against the DNA. TRBV12-2 is given as a pseudogene. This CDR3 region has 17 residues. The CDR3: CASRLAREAGSSYEQYF. CDR3 in DNA: TGTGCAAGTCGCTTAGCGCGGGAGGCAGGTTCCTCCTACGAGCAGTACTTC.

The chain couples TRBV7-9 to TRBJ2-7, with a tentative D call TRBD2 (6 bases). The CDR3 totals 17 residues. The germline CDR1 and CDR2 sequences are SEHNR and FQNEAQ (reference sequence). Trimming stripped 4 bases from V and 3 bases from J, with 22 bases between. This chain's CDR3 is CASSSSWAGPEGYEQYF. In nucleotides, the CDR3 is TGTGCCAGCAGCTCCTCTTGGGCGGGGCCTGAGGGCTACGAGCAGTACTTC.

This chain uses TRBV19 with TRBJ1-1; no definite D call. The V and J ends lost 5 bases and 2 bases respectively, with 18 bases between them. This CDR3 is 16 amino acids long. Germline values: CDR1 LNHDA, CDR2 SQIVND (reference sequence). As DNA, the CDR3 is TGTGCCAGTAGTCCAGGCCCCGGAGTATCTAACACTGAAGCTTTCTTT. Its translation is CASSPGPGVSNTEAFF.

This chain joins TRBV19 and TRBJ2-7; D is undetermined. The CDR3 runs to 15 residues. Trimming pared 3 bases from V and 0 bases from J, leaving 12 bases between. Germline V lookup: CDR1 LNHDA, CDR2 SQIVND (reference sequence). This chain's CDR3 is CASSIGGGSSYEQYF. The CDR3, as DNA: TGTGCCAGTAGTATTGGTGGCGGAAGCTCCTACGAGCAGTACTTC.

As regards this clone: Other DNA sequences in the sample encode the same CDR3. This sequence joins TRBV5-1 and TRBJ2-5, with D tentatively TRBD1 (6 bases). Per germline, CDR1 SGHRS and CDR2 YFSETQ. The CDR3 runs 14 residues. V was clipped by 2 bases and J by 4 bases, with 12 bases between them. CDR3 sequence (DNA): TGCGCCAGCAGCTTATCGGACAGAAGAGAGACCCAGTACTTC. Translating it yields CASSLSDRRETQYF.

The chain combines TRBV9 with TRBJ1-3; D is ambiguous. From germline, CDR1 is SGDLS and CDR2 YYNGEE. V dropped 3 bases and J dropped 2 bases, with 12 bases sitting between them. The CDR3 has 15 amino acids. CDR3 region: CASSEHSVAGNTIYF. Written as DNA, the CDR3 is TGTGCCAGCAGCGAGCACTCTGTGGCTGGAAACACCATATATTTT.

The V call is TRBV7-2, the J call TRBJ2-7, with D perhaps assigned TRBD1 or TRBD2 (6 bases each). CDR3 length equals 12 residues. V lost 4 bases and J lost 7, with 11 bases in between. The germline CDR1 and CDR2 sequences are SGHTA and FQGNSA. The CDR3 DNA follows: TGTGCCAGCAGCTCCCAGGGGAGGGAGCAGTACTTC. Translation gives CASSSQGREQYF. The whole variable domain, filled in from reference TRBV7-2 and TRBJ2-7, reads GAGVSQSPSNKVTEKGKDVELRCDPISGHTALYWYRQSLGQGLEFLIYFQGNSAPDKSGLPSDRFSAERTGGSVSTLTIQRTQQEDSAVYLCASSSQGREQYFGPGTRLTVT.

CDR3 sequence: CASSFMQGWGDEQYF. The DNA for the CDR3 is TGTGCCAGCAGCTTCATGCAGGGTTGGGGGGACGAGCAGTACTTC. The rearrangement links TRBV7-9 to TRBJ2-7; a possible D gene is TRBD2 (6 bases). V lost 3 bases, J lost 5 bases, and 17 bases lay in between. Germline CDR1 SEHNR, CDR2 FQNEAQ (reference sequence). The CDR3 loop spans 15 amino acids.

V and J are TRBV10-1 and TRBJ2-7; tentatively, D is TRBD1 (7 bases). Germline lookup yields CDR1 WNHNN and CDR2 SYGVQD (reference sequence). CDR3 length: 14 residues. V gave up 4 bases and J gave up 7 bases, with 17 bases separating them. This chain's CDR3 is CASSGQGEGREQYF. Here the CDR3 DNA reads TGCGCCAGCAGTGGACAGGGCGAGGGGAGGGAGCAGTACTTC.

The rearrangement uses TRBV7-9 and TRBJ2-2; D might be TRBD2 (5 bases). The CDR3 is 15 amino acids. The germline V gene has CDR1 SEHNR and CDR2 FQNEAQ (reference sequence). V dropped 2 bases and J dropped 2 bases, with 9 bases sitting between them. In DNA, the CDR3 is TGTGCCAGCAGCTTACAAGCGGTCAACACCGGGGAGCTGTTTTTT. Protein sequence: CASSLQAVNTGELFF.

The chain recombines TRBV15 with TRBJ1-3; no clear D. Germline V gives CDR1 LNHNV, CDR2 YYDKDF (reference sequence). Trimming took off 5 bases at V and 0 bases at J, with 11 bases between the two ends. The CDR3 runs to 15 residues. The CDR3 is CATSGKLSSGNTIYF. The CDR3 DNA sequence: TGTGCCACCAGCGGCAAACTGAGCTCTGGAAACACCATATATTTT.

This rearrangement joins TRBV28 to TRBJ1-2, with 9 bases identical to TRBD1. Germline trimming cut 7 bases from V and 1 base from J; bases unmatched to any gene: 7. Germline-derived CDR1 and CDR2 are MDHEN and SYDVKM. The CDR3 is made up of 15 amino acids. DNA of the CDR3: TGTGCCAGCACCCAACAGGGGGCGGGTAACTATGGCTACACCTTC. It encodes CASTQQGAGNYGYTF.

The rearrangement links TRBV7-9 to TRBJ1-3, with D possibly matching TRBD1 (5 bases). V lost 5 bases to trimming and J lost 4 bases, with 27 bases between them. Germline CDR1 and CDR2: SEHNR and FQNEAQ (reference sequence). The CDR3 runs to 19 residues. CDR3 loop: CASSRPRGDPWMSGNTIYF. The CDR3 DNA sequence: TGTGCCAGCAGCCGCCCGCGGGGGGACCCCTGGATGTCAGGAAACACCATATATTTT.

The chain is built from TRBV18 and TRBJ2-7; 8 positions match TRBD1. The germline V gene encodes CDR1 KGHSH and CDR2 LQKENI. V was pared by 6 bases and J by 7 bases, with 8 bases of the junction left unmatched. The CDR3 is made up of 13 amino acids. The CDR3 region is CASSLTGGEEQYF. CDR3 DNA sequence: TGTGCCAGCTCCCTTACAGGGGGTGAAGAGCAGTACTTC.

The chain recombines TRBV21-1 with TRBJ1-6; the table names TRBD1, a call not compared with the DNA. TRBV21-1 is deemed a pseudogene. The CDR3 runs 18 residues. Written as DNA, the CDR3 is TGTGCCAGCAGCAAAGAAGGACATTTGAGCTCCTATAATTCACCCCTCCACTTT. Encoded protein: CASSKEGHLSSYNSPLHF.